The 23 T cell receptor beta chains reported below all come from one sample, sequenced in a study of T cell repertoires in cytomegalovirus infection. One entry per CDR3 protein, called by TCRdb with MiXCR from the reads. The repertoire consists of fewer than 950,000 distinct CDR3 sequences, with roughly 33% occurring once and the leading ten covering 9.5% to 15%. These receptors lack a known antigen. Source: cultured CD8+ T cells from PBMCs, taken from culture after CMV antigen stimulation. These receptors were taken from a human donor in good health (CMV status not recorded). Some clones in this sample may be carry-over from other donors' samples.

The chain joins TRBV19 to TRBJ1-5, with 7 positions matching TRBD1. V was clipped by 3 bases and J by 0 bases; unmatched bases: 8. CDR3 length equals 17 residues. Germline assignment: CDR1 LNHDA and CDR2 SQIVND (reference sequence). The CDR3 region has the DNA TGTGCCAGTAGTATCGTCGGGACAGAGTATAGCAATCAGCCCCAGCATTTT. Translation gives CASSIVGTEYSNQPQHF.

This clonotype appeared a few times. The V call is TRBV6-2 or TRBV6-3, the J call TRBJ2-7; D tentatively fits TRBD1 or TRBD2 (5 bases each). The CDR3 has 14 residues. The germline V gene has CDR1 MNHEY and CDR2 SVGEGT. V was shortened by 7 bases and J by 0 bases, with 13 bases between the two germline ends. In nucleotides, the CDR3 is TGTGCCAGCACCGGGGCAGCTCGCTCCTACGAGCAGTACGTC. Its translation is CASTGAARSYEQYV.

The chain uses TRBV7-9 and TRBJ2-5; tentative D call: TRBD1 (6 bases). The CDR3 runs 15 residues. V lost 5 bases, J lost 0 bases, and 13 bases lay in between. Germline CDR1 and CDR2: SEHNR and FQNEAQ (reference sequence). CDR3 sequence: CASSAWTAYQETQYF. DNA of the CDR3: TGTGCCAGCAGCGCCTGGACAGCTTACCAAGAGACCCAGTACTTC.

The gene calls are TRBV9 and TRBJ1-3; D may be TRBD1 (6 bases). Germline V gene lookup returns CDR1 SGDLS and CDR2 YYNGEE. CDR3 length equals 16 residues. Trimming pared 3 bases from V and 4 bases from J, leaving 17 bases between. In DNA, the CDR3 is TGTGCCAGCAGCGGGAACAGGGATAATGTCGGAAACACCATATATTTT. Residues: CASSGNRDNVGNTIYF.

The rearrangement uses TRBV10-3 and TRBJ1-5; D unresolved. This CDR3 has 15 residues. V dropped 3 bases and J dropped 2 bases, with 11 bases sitting between them. Looked up from germline, CDR1 is ENHRY and CDR2 is SYGVKD. CDR3 sequence reads: CAISEPEWGNQPQHF. CDR3 DNA: TGTGCCATCAGTGAACCGGAGTGGGGCAATCAGCCCCAGCATTTT.

The rearrangement uses TRBV12-3 or TRBV12-4 and TRBJ2-3; 8 nucleotides align to TRBD1. Trimming cost V 6 bases and J 4 bases; bases outside gene matches: 12. This CDR3 region has 16 residues. In nucleotides, the CDR3 is TGTGCCAGCAGAGCTCGGGACAGGTCCGGCGCAGATACGCAGTATTTT. It translates to CASRARDRSGADTQYF.

This clonotype was seen more than once but under ten times. The chain employs TRBV20-1 and TRBJ1-6; D gene unclear. Germline assignment: CDR1 DFQATT and CDR2 SNEGSKA (reference sequence). CDR3 length: 10 residues. V was clipped by 7 bases and J by 10 bases, with 8 bases between them. The CDR3 here is CSGGDSPLHF. The CDR3 region has the DNA TGCAGTGGGGGTGACTCACCCCTCCACTTT.

As regards this clonotype: This may be a read error: a much more frequent sequence differs by one nucleotide. The chain couples TRBV7-2 to TRBJ2-5; maybe TRBD2 (6 bases). This CDR3 is 14 amino acids long. The germline V gene has CDR1 SGHTA and CDR2 FQGNSA. V lost 0 bases to trimming and J lost 5 bases, with 10 bases between them. CDR3 loop: CASSLAVAGETQYF. The CDR3 coding sequence is TGTGCCAGCAGCTTAGCGGTTGCGGGGGAGACCCAGTACTTC.

The chain has TRBV27 and TRBJ2-1; no definite D call. This CDR3 region has 14 residues. Germline CDR1 reads MNHEY; CDR2 reads SMNVEV (reference sequence). V was pared by 0 bases and J by 4 bases, with 7 bases between. The CDR3 protein is CASSLSRRYNEQFF. The CDR3, as DNA: TGTGCCAGCAGTTTATCTCGACGGTACAATGAGCAGTTCTTC.

With respect to this clonotype: This likely comes from a read error, as the CDR3 has no conserved phenylalanine or tryptophan at its end. The V gene is TRBV4-1, the J gene TRBJ2-3; the D gene could be TRBD1 or TRBD2 (6 bases each). V shed 0 bases and J shed 1 base, with 11 bases lying between them. Germline V gene lookup returns CDR1 MGHRA and CDR2 YSYEKL. The CDR3 covers 16 residues. The CDR3 region is CASSQEGGQGTDTQYL. The CDR3 bases are TGCGCCAGCAGCCAAGAAGGGGGGCAAGGCACAGATACGCAGTATTTA.

The V call is TRBV13, the J call TRBJ2-5; 10 bases agree with TRBD2. CDR1 is PRHDT and CDR2 is FYEKMQ in the germline V gene (reference sequence). The length of the CDR3 is 17 residues. The V segment lost 0 bases and the J segment 2 bases; nucleotides outside the gene matches: 6. The CDR3 coding sequence is TGTGCCAGCAGCTTAGGCGGTAAACTAGCGGGGCAAGAGACCCAGTACTTC. Its protein product is CASSLGGKLAGQETQYF.

This clonotype appeared a few times. This chain joins TRBV19 and TRBJ1-1; tentative D call: TRBD1 (5 bases). The V gene lost 6 bases and the J gene lost 4 bases, with 15 bases spanning the gap. CDR1 and CDR2 (germline): LNHDA, SQIVND (reference sequence). The CDR3 is 14 amino acids. The CDR3 region is CASRRRGTFTEAFF. CDR3 in DNA: TGTGCCAGTAGACGACGGGGCACATTCACTGAAGCTTTCTTT. Together with reference TRBV19 and TRBJ1-1, the CDR3 gives the full variable domain: DGGITQSPKYLFRKEGQNVTLSCEQNLNHDAMYWYRQDPGQGLRLIYYSQIVNDFQKGDIAEGYSVSREKKESFPLTVTSAQKNPTAFYLCASRRRGTFTEAFFGQGTRLTVV.

The chain uses TRBV19 and TRBJ1-3; no clear D gene. This CDR3 spans 11 amino acids. CDR1 LNHDA and CDR2 SQIVND come from the germline V gene (reference sequence). The V and J ends lost 7 bases and 8 bases respectively, with 9 bases between them. CDR3 residues: CASTAGYTIYF. The CDR3 DNA sequence: TGTGCCAGTACCGCCGGGTACACCATATATTTT.

The CDR3 loop reads CASSPRTGSGANVLTF. The CDR3 bases are TGTGCCAGCAGCCCCAGGACAGGGAGTGGGGCCAACGTCCTGACTTTC. The chain has TRBV11-3 and TRBJ2-6; 8 bases agree with TRBD1. J gave up 3 bases and V 5 bases, and 6 bases lay outside the gene matches. The CDR3 is 16 residues long. Germline CDR1 and CDR2: SGHNT and YENEEA.

This clonotype was observed at least ten times. This rearrangement joins TRBV4-3 to TRBJ2-2, with a weak D call TRBD1 (5 bases). The V end lost 0 bases, the J end lost 3 bases, and 11 bases lay between the germline ends. CDR1 is LGHNA, CDR2 YSLEER, per germline. CDR3 length: 16 residues. The CDR3: CASSQEGRDDTGELFF. CDR3 nucleotide sequence: TGCGCCAGCAGCCAAGAGGGCAGGGATGACACCGGGGAGCTGTTTTTT.

The chain recombines TRBV19 with TRBJ2-1, with 8 bases aligning to TRBD2. The CDR3 is made up of 15 amino acids. CDR1 LNHDA and CDR2 SQIVND come from the germline V gene (reference sequence). The V and J ends lost 4 bases and 2 bases, in that order; junction bases with no gene match: 4. In DNA, the CDR3 is TGTGCCAGTAGTACGACTAGCGTAGCCTACAATGAGCAGTTCTTC. It is translated as CASSTTSVAYNEQFF.

V and J are TRBV6-1 and TRBJ2-5; D not certain. The CDR3 totals 14 residues. Germline loops: CDR1 MNHNS, CDR2 SASEGT. Trimming removed 2 bases from V and 7 bases from J, with 14 bases in between. CDR3 residues: CASSETGRGRTQYF. For the CDR3, the DNA is TGTGCCAGCAGTGAAACGGGCCGCGGTAGGACCCAGTACTTC.

V usage is TRBV11-3 and J usage is TRBJ2-3; D tentatively fits TRBD1 or TRBD2 (6 bases each). Germline V gene data show CDR1 as SGHNT and CDR2 as YENEEA. The CDR3 is 15 amino acids. V lost 0 bases and J 6 bases, leaving 13 bases between the germline ends. The CDR3 here is CASSLDGVGGDTQYF. The CDR3 DNA reads TGTGCCAGCAGCTTAGATGGCGTGGGGGGCGATACGCAGTATTTT.

At least ten counts were recorded for this clonotype. This chain uses TRBV7-8 with TRBJ1-1; D perhaps matches TRBD1 (5 bases). The CDR3 covers 14 residues. V was clipped by 5 bases and J by 8 bases, with 18 bases between them. The germline CDR1 and CDR2 sequences are SGHVS and FQNEAQ. CDR3 residues: CASSSGGGPMEAFF. CDR3 DNA sequence: TGTGCCAGCAGCAGTGGTGGGGGTCCTATGGAAGCTTTCTTT.

A few counts support this clonotype. The genes are TRBV7-6 and TRBJ2-3; no firm D call. The CDR3 consists of 13 residues. Germline loops: CDR1 SGHVS, CDR2 FNYEAQ. The V end lost 5 bases, the J end lost 3 bases, and 9 bases lay between the germline ends. CDR3 sequence reads: CASSEFWTDTQYF. As DNA, the CDR3 is TGTGCCAGCAGCGAGTTTTGGACAGATACGCAGTATTTT.

The chain joins TRBV11-3 to TRBJ2-3, with TRBD2 matching 11 bases. With 5 bases clipped from V and 5 bases from J, the junction kept 9 bases outside the gene matches. CDR3 length: 16 residues. Germline V gene data show CDR1 as SGHNT and CDR2 as YENEEA. The CDR3 DNA reads as TGTGCCAGCAGCCGAAGGGAACTAGCGGGGGAAGATACGCAGTATTTT. Residues: CASSRRELAGEDTQYF.

This sequence joins TRBV6-1 and TRBJ1-1; weak D call: TRBD1 (5 bases). This CDR3 comprises 15 residues. Trimming pared 7 bases from V and 3 bases from J, leaving 18 bases between. Germline CDR1 MNHNS, CDR2 SASEGT. CDR3 DNA: TGTGCCAGCACCGCAAGGGGTGTGGGGGACACTGAAGCTTTCTTT. Translating it yields CASTARGVGDTEAFF.

This clonotype was recorded at least ten times. The chain combines TRBV7-8 with TRBJ2-1, with 10 bases identical to TRBD2. This CDR3 is built from 17 residues. V trimming: 5 bases; J trimming: 4 bases; junction bases outside the gene matches: 11. Germline assignment: CDR1 SGHVS and CDR2 FQNEAQ. The CDR3 nucleotides are TGTGCCAGCAGCCCCTGGACTAGCGGACCACCTTACAATGAGCAGTTCTTC. Protein sequence: CASSPWTSGPPYNEQFF.